The 26 T cell receptor beta chains below come from one sample, sequenced in a study of blood T cell repertoires in COVID-19. Produced via immunoSEQ multiplex PCR; TCRdb's table is partial and in-frame only. The table has 120,000 or so clones, approximately 83% seen once. Input material: peripheral blood. The source is a woman over 75 with acute or convalescent COVID-19.

CDR3 sequence reads: CASSSLSHRSNIQYF. CDR3 DNA sequence: TGCGCCAGCAGCTCCCTGTCACATCGCTCAAACATTCAGTACTTC. The rearrangement links TRBV5-1 to TRBJ2-4; D is unresolved. From germline, CDR1 is SGHRS and CDR2 YFSETQ. This CDR3 has 15 amino acids. The V end lost 3 bases, the J end lost 6 bases, and 16 bases lay between the germline ends.

J is TRBJ1-2 and V is TRBV27; D uncertain. From germline, CDR1 is MNHEY and CDR2 SMNVEV (reference sequence). Trimming cost V 5 bases and J 4 bases, with 23 bases left between them. This CDR3 spans 17 amino acids. CDR3: CASSPHLGNFRPYGYTF. The DNA of the CDR3 is TGTGCCAGCAGTCCCCACCTGGGCAACTTTCGTCCCTATGGCTACACCTTC.

This clone was found once. This chain joins TRBV5-1 and TRBJ1-6; TRBD1 aligns across 7 bases. Trimming took 4 bases from V and 6 from J; bases not matched to a gene: 7. In germline, CDR1 is SGHRS, CDR2 YFSETQ. This CDR3 has 15 residues. CDR3 sequence (DNA): TGCGCCAGCAGCGCCACGACAGGGAGTAATTCACCCCTCCACTTT. Amino acid sequence: CASSATTGSNSPLHF.

This clone appeared once. V and J are TRBV7-3 and TRBJ1-2; no reliable D call. This CDR3 is built from 13 residues. Germline CDR1 SGHTA, CDR2 FQGTGA. V lost 5 bases, J lost 8 bases, and 15 bases lay in between. The CDR3 region has the DNA TGTGCCAGCAGCCCATCGTCAGGTGGCGGCTACACCTTC. Translation: CASSPSSGGGYTF.

The CDR3 sequence is CSVGGLGETQYF. In nucleotides, the CDR3 is TGCAGCGTTGGTGGACTCGGAGAGACCCAGTACTTC. The rearrangement uses TRBV29-1 and TRBJ2-5, with D maybe TRBD2 (5 bases). Trimming took off 4 bases at V and 4 bases at J, with 10 bases between the two ends. The CDR3 runs to 12 residues. CDR1 is SQVTM, CDR2 ANQGSEA, per germline. The variable domain in full, completed from reference TRBV29-1 and TRBJ2-5, reads SAVISQKPSRDICQRGTSLTIQCQVDSQVTMMFWYRQQPGQSLTLIATANQGSEATYESGFVIDKFPISRPNLTFSTLTVSNMSPEDSSIYLCSVGGLGETQYFGPGTRLLVL.

The chain joins TRBV5-5 to TRBJ2-3; 8 nucleotides agree with TRBD2. The CDR3 extends over 13 amino acids. In germline, CDR1 is SGHKS, CDR2 YYEKEE (reference sequence). Unmatched junction bases numbered 6, after V lost 7 bases and J lost 5 bases. CDR3 DNA: TGTGCCAGCCGGGGGGGGCCCGGAGATACGCAGTATTTT. This codes for CASRGGPGDTQYF.

In this sample, this clone turned up once. V usage is TRBV9 and J usage is TRBJ1-2; 7 bases agree with TRBD1. The CDR3 has 13 residues. CDR1 is SGDLS and CDR2 is YYNGEE in the germline V gene. With V trimmed by 4 bases and J by 4 bases, 4 bases remained unmatched. The chain's CDR3 is CASSPRTGYGYTF. Written as DNA, the CDR3 is TGTGCCAGCAGCCCCCGGACAGGCTATGGCTACACCTTC.

The V gene is TRBV7-9, the J gene TRBJ1-2, with D maybe TRBD1 (5 bases). This CDR3 has 13 residues. Trimming shortened V by 3 bases and J by 2 bases, and 7 bases separated the two germline ends. The germline gives CDR1 SEHNR, CDR2 FQNEAQ (reference sequence). CDR3 DNA sequence: TGTGCCAGCAGCTTGGACACCAACTATGGCTACACCTTC. This encodes CASSLDTNYGYTF.

The V call is TRBV6-5, the J call TRBJ1-1, with TRBD1 matching over 7 bases. Per germline, CDR1 MNHEY and CDR2 SVGAGI. The CDR3 has 16 residues. The trim removed 2 bases at V and 5 bases at J, leaving 11 bases unmatched. The chain's CDR3 is CASSYRPGGRDTEAFF. The DNA for the CDR3 is TGTGCCAGCAGTTACCGGCCAGGGGGACGGGATACTGAAGCTTTCTTT.

The CDR3 DNA is TGTGCCAGCAGCGTAGCCCCGGACAGTCGAAATGGCTACACCTTC. It codes for CASSVAPDSRNGYTF. This chain uses TRBV9 with TRBJ1-2, with D maybe TRBD1 (6 bases). Germline-derived CDR1 and CDR2 are SGDLS and YYNGEE. The CDR3 sequence is 15 residues long. Trimming took off 0 bases at V and 6 bases at J, with 15 bases between the two ends.

This clone was counted between two and nine times. The chain carries TRBV2 and TRBJ1-6; D ambiguous. The CDR3 runs to 12 residues. Trimming shortened V by 7 bases and J by 6 bases, and 7 bases separated the two germline ends. Germline CDR1 is SNHLY and CDR2 is FYNNEI. CDR3 bases: TGTGCCAGCACGACGGGTAATTCACCCCTCCACTTT. Translation: CASTTGNSPLHF.

The count of this clone is one. V and J are TRBV18 and TRBJ1-6; TRBD1 agrees at 9 bases. Germline CDR1 reads KGHSH; CDR2 reads LQKENI. V shed 4 bases, J shed 10 bases, and the junction held 11 bases outside the gene matches. The CDR3 has 16 residues. CDR3 sequence reads: CASSLPGTGLGSPLHF. The CDR3 nucleotides are TGTGCCAGCTCACTCCCCGGGACAGGGTTGGGCTCACCCCTCCACTTT.

This clone occurred once. This chain uses TRBV6-5 with TRBJ1-6; weak D call: TRBD1 (5 bases). V lost 4 bases and J 6 bases, leaving 16 bases between the germline ends. The CDR3 runs 16 residues. CDR1 is MNHEY and CDR2 is SVGAGI in the germline V gene. The CDR3 sequence: CASSSGGMGSNSPLHF. CDR3 in DNA: TGTGCCAGCAGTTCGGGGGGGATGGGGTCTAATTCACCCCTCCACTTT.

The chain uses TRBV3-1 (or the pseudogene TRBV3-2) and TRBJ1-1; D is ambiguous. The CDR3 runs to 13 residues. Germline CDR1 and CDR2: LGHDT and YNNKEL (reference sequence). Trimming took 1 base from V and 7 from J, leaving 10 bases between them. This CDR3 reads CASSQGAESEAFF. The CDR3 bases are TGTGCCAGCAGCCAAGGGGCAGAGAGTGAAGCTTTCTTT.

The chain employs TRBV28 and TRBJ1-5; D might be TRBD1 (5 bases). Germline CDR1 reads MDHEN; CDR2 reads SYDVKM. V lost 7 bases and J lost 6, with 16 bases in between. The CDR3 extends over 14 amino acids. The CDR3 sequence: CASTRGGVFQPQHF. DNA of the CDR3: TGTGCCAGCACCCGGGGGGGAGTTTTTCAGCCCCAGCATTTT.

The chain uses TRBV18 and TRBJ1-1; possibly TRBD1 for D (5 bases). Trimming left V 3 bases short and J 1 base short, with 12 bases between. CDR1 and CDR2 (germline): KGHSH, LQKENI. This CDR3 contains 15 residues. CDR3 DNA sequence: TGTGCCAGCTCACCGGGGGGACGGCAGAACACTGAAGCTTTCTTT. Translating gives CASSPGGRQNTEAFF.

The chain links TRBV5-5 to TRBJ1-5; TRBD1 agrees at 7 bases. The V gene end was trimmed by 5 bases and the J gene end by 4 bases; junction bases not matched to a gene: 6. Germline V gene lookup returns CDR1 SGHKS and CDR2 YYEKEE (reference sequence). The CDR3 is 14 residues long. In DNA form, the CDR3 reads TGTGCCAGCAGTTCTTCAGGGGGAAATCAGCCCCAGCATTTT. This gives the protein CASSSSGGNQPQHF.

The genes are TRBV5-4 and TRBJ2-4; 8 nucleotides align to TRBD2. CDR1 SGHNT and CDR2 YYREEE come from the germline V gene (reference sequence). The CDR3 is 16 residues long. V was pared by 5 bases and J by 0 bases, with 7 bases of the junction left unmatched. CDR3 nucleotide sequence: TGTGCCAGCAGTCCGGGGGGGTGGGAAGCCAAAAACATTCAGTACTTC. The encoded protein is CASSPGGWEAKNIQYF.

The V and J genes are TRBV10-3 and TRBJ1-1, with TRBD1 identical over 7 bases. The trim removed 4 bases at V and 0 bases at J, leaving 2 bases unmatched. The germline V gene encodes CDR1 ENHRY and CDR2 SYGVKD. CDR3 length: 14 amino acids. The CDR3 spells CAISAGQMNTEAFF. The CDR3 DNA reads TGTGCCATCAGTGCGGGACAGATGAACACTGAAGCTTTCTTT.

This clone was picked up one time. This sequence joins TRBV5-6 and TRBJ2-1, with TRBD1 matching 9 bases. This CDR3 is built from 16 residues. Germline CDR1 SGHDT, CDR2 YYEEEE. With 1 base clipped from V and 4 bases from J, the junction kept 6 bases outside the gene matches. The CDR3 region has the DNA TGTGCCAGCAGCTTGTTCGGGACAGGGAGATACAATGAGCAGTTCTTC. Its protein product is CASSLFGTGRYNEQFF.

This clone showed up just a few times. V gene TRBV7-2 combines with J gene TRBJ2-1; D may be TRBD2 (5 bases). This CDR3 comprises 13 residues. Trimming removed 4 bases at V and 3 bases at J, with 7 bases between. Germline lookup yields CDR1 SGHTA and CDR2 FQGNSA. The CDR3 is CASSSTNYNEQFF. DNA for the CDR3: TGTGCCAGCAGCTCGACTAACTACAATGAGCAGTTCTTC.

V gene TRBV11-2 combines with J gene TRBJ1-1; 8 nucleotides agree with TRBD1. Germline trimming cut 3 bases from V and 10 bases from J; bases unmatched to any gene: 1. The CDR3 covers 11 residues. Looked up from germline, CDR1 is SGHAT and CDR2 is FQNNGV. CDR3 DNA sequence: TGTGCCAGCAGCTTCGGACAGGGAGCTTTCTTT. It is translated as CASSFGQGAFF.

The count of this clone is one. This CDR3 is CASGDRNTEAFF. CDR3 nucleotides: TGTGCCAGCGGAGACAGGAACACTGAAGCTTTCTTT. This sequence joins TRBV28 and TRBJ1-1, with D tentatively TRBD1 (5 bases). The germline V gene has CDR1 MDHEN and CDR2 SYDVKM. The CDR3 sequence is 12 residues long. The ends were cut back, 8 bases at V and 1 base at J, with 8 bases in the middle.

The V call is TRBV18, the J call TRBJ1-3; TRBD1 aligns across 9 bases. CDR1 KGHSH and CDR2 LQKENI come from the germline V gene. This CDR3 is built from 17 residues. The trim removed 3 bases at V and 0 bases at J, leaving 6 bases unmatched. CDR3 protein: CASSPGTGTSSGNTIYF. Here the CDR3 DNA reads TGTGCCAGCTCACCCGGGACAGGGACTAGCTCTGGAAACACCATATATTTT. Variable domain in full (rest from reference TRBV18 and TRBJ1-3): NAGVMQNPRHLVRRRGQEARLRCSPMKGHSHVYWYRQLPEEGLKFMVYLQKENIIDESGMPKERFSAEFPKEGPSILRIQQVVRGDSAAYFCASSPGTGTSSGNTIYFGEGSWLTVV.

The chain joins TRBV7-9 to TRBJ1-1; a weak D match, TRBD1 (6 bases). There are 16 residues in the CDR3. Trimming stripped 3 bases from V and 1 base from J, with 15 bases between. From germline, CDR1 is SEHNR and CDR2 FQNEAQ (reference sequence). The CDR3, as DNA: TGTGCCAGCAGCTTCCGGGGGGGCAGCTCGAACACTGAAGCTTTCTTT. Translated: CASSFRGGSSNTEAFF.

The chain has TRBV7-2 and TRBJ1-2; the match to TRBD1 covers 9 bases. CDR1 is SGHTA and CDR2 is FQGNSA in the germline V gene. The CDR3 is 13 amino acids. V lost 5 bases, J lost 8 bases, and 6 bases stayed unmatched. This chain's CDR3 is CASSAQGAWGYTF. The CDR3 DNA reads TGTGCCAGCAGCGCACAGGGGGCGTGGGGCTACACCTTC. Based on the CDR3 plus reference TRBV7-2 and TRBJ1-2, the full variable domain is GAGVSQSPSNKVTEKGKDVELRCDPISGHTALYWYRQSLGQGLEFLIYFQGNSAPDKSGLPSDRFSAERTGGSVSTLTIQRTQQEDSAVYLCASSAQGAWGYTFGSGTRLTVV.